This is a list of T cell receptor beta chains from one sample in a study of CD8 T cells in Susac syndrome. Using its own MiXCR run on the immunoSEQ multiplex PCR reads, TCRdb lists one record per CDR3 protein. The table records approximately 210,000 distinct CDR3 sequences, approximately 94% of them present only once. The sequenced material came from CD4+ T cells from PBMCs. These receptors were collected from a human donor with Susac syndrome. Each CDR3 is given with its conserved first and last residue. A D gene is named only where the DNA matches it firmly. Size tells how often a clone was seen (once, few, many) or the class of an expanded clone, and some rows leave it out.

V gene: TRBV30; clone size: -; D gene: -; J gene: TRBJ2-1; CDR3 protein: CAWSAESGFYSYNEQFF; CDR3 DNA: TGTGCCTGGAGTGCAGAGTCGGGGTTCTACTCCTACAATGAGCAGTTCTTC
V gene: TRBV30; clone size: -; D gene: TRBD2; J gene: TRBJ2-1; CDR3 protein: CASGLAGYNEQFF; CDR3 DNA: TGTGCCTCGGGACTAGCGGGGTACAATGAGCAGTTCTTC
V gene: TRBV18; clone size: -; D gene: TRBD1; J gene: TRBJ2-5; CDR3 protein: CASSPGTAQETQYF; CDR3 DNA: TGTGCCAGCTCGCCCGGGACAGCCCAAGAGACCCAGTACTTC
V gene: TRBV30; clone size: -; D gene: -; J gene: TRBJ1-1; CDR3 protein: CAWGPPSNGAFF; CDR3 DNA: TGTGCCTGGGGACCCCCCTCTAACGGGGCTTTCTTT
V gene: TRBV24-1; clone size: -; D gene: -; J gene: TRBJ2-4; CDR3 protein: CATSGGGQTKNIQYF; CDR3 DNA: TGTGCCACCAGTGGGGGCGGTCAAACCAAAAACATTCAGTACTTC
V gene: TRBV6-6; clone size: -; D gene: -; J gene: TRBJ2-3; CDR3 protein: CASSLSLTGTDTQYF; CDR3 DNA: TGTGCCAGCAGCCTCAGTTTGACAGGCACAGATACGCAGTATTTT
V gene: TRBV19; clone size: -; D gene: TRBD1; J gene: TRBJ2-7; CDR3 protein: CATHRGTGVYEQYF; CDR3 DNA: TGTGCCACCCATAGGGGGACAGGCGTCTACGAGCAGTACTTC
V gene: TRBV2; clone size: -; D gene: TRBD1; J gene: TRBJ1-2; CDR3 protein: CASIFIQGSDGYTF; CDR3 DNA: TGTGCCAGCATTTTCATACAGGGGAGTGATGGCTACACCTTC
V gene: TRBV7-9; clone size: once; D gene: -; J gene: TRBJ2-7; CDR3 protein: CASSLAGHGSSYEQYF; CDR3 DNA: TGTGCCAGCAGCTTAGCAGGACACGGCAGCTCCTACGAGCAGTACTTC
V gene: TRBV25-1; clone size: -; D gene: TRBD1; J gene: TRBJ1-1; CDR3 protein: CASRSRTGPEAFF; CDR3 DNA: TGTGCCAGCAGGTCACGGACAGGTCCTGAAGCTTTCTTT
V gene: TRBV19; clone size: -; D gene: TRBD1; J gene: TRBJ2-7; CDR3 protein: CASSVLGQVLGEQYF; CDR3 DNA: TGTGCCAGTAGTGTACTAGGACAGGTCCTTGGCGAGCAGTACTTC
V gene: TRBV30; clone size: -; D gene: TRBD1; J gene: TRBJ1-5; CDR3 protein: CAWGGTGTQPQHF; CDR3 DNA: TGTGCCTGGGGCGGGACAGGGACTCAGCCCCAGCATTTT
V gene: TRBV20-1; clone size: -; D gene: -; J gene: TRBJ1-4; CDR3 protein: CSASKDRTGKLFF; CDR3 DNA: TGCAGTGCTAGTAAAGATAGGACCGGAAAACTGTTTTTT
V gene: TRBV9; clone size: -; D gene: TRBD1; J gene: TRBJ1-2; CDR3 protein: CASSVDRGRRMGYTF; CDR3 DNA: TGTGCCAGCAGCGTTGACAGGGGCCGCCGTATGGGCTACACCTTC
V gene: TRBV30; clone size: once; D gene: -; J gene: TRBJ2-3; CDR3 protein: CAWAGGLAVDTQYF; CDR3 DNA: TGTGCCTGGGCTGGGGGACTTGCCGTCGATACGCAGTATTTT
V gene: TRBV5-1; clone size: few; D gene: -; J gene: TRBJ2-1; CDR3 protein: CASSLQGVSYNEQFF; CDR3 DNA: TGCGCCAGCAGCTTGCAAGGGGTCTCCTACAATGAGCAGTTCTTC
V gene: TRBV3-1; clone size: -; D gene: TRBD2; J gene: TRBJ2-6; CDR3 protein: CASSTKVGWRTSGGVLTF; CDR3 DNA: TGTGCCAGTTCCACAAAGGTAGGGTGGCGGACTAGCGGGGGCGTCCTGACTTTC
V gene: TRBV9; clone size: -; D gene: TRBD2; J gene: TRBJ2-1; CDR3 protein: CASSVSGGWNEQFF; CDR3 DNA: TGTGCCAGCAGCGTTAGCGGGGGGTGGAATGAGCAGTTCTTC
V gene: TRBV20-1; clone size: -; D gene: -; J gene: TRBJ2-5; CDR3 protein: CSARPPDQETQYF; CDR3 DNA: TGCAGTGCTAGACCGCCCGACCAAGAGACCCAGTACTTC
V gene: TRBV7-8; clone size: -; D gene: TRBD1; J gene: TRBJ1-6; CDR3 protein: CASSLASGTGNNSPLHF; CDR3 DNA: TGTGCCAGCAGCTTAGCGTCCGGGACAGGGAATAATTCACCCCTCCACTTT
V gene: TRBV6-2/TRBV6-3; clone size: -; D gene: -; J gene: TRBJ2-1; CDR3 protein: CASSYSITASSANEQFF; CDR3 DNA: TGTGCCAGCAGTTACTCGATAACGGCTAGTAGTGCCAATGAGCAGTTCTTC
V gene: TRBV18; clone size: -; D gene: TRBD1; J gene: TRBJ1-1; CDR3 protein: CASSYRTGGTEAFF; CDR3 DNA: TGTGCCAGCTCCTACCGGACAGGGGGCACTGAAGCTTTCTTT
V gene: TRBV3-1; clone size: -; D gene: -; J gene: TRBJ2-5; CDR3 protein: CASRDSQETQYF; CDR3 DNA: TGTGCCAGCAGGGACAGCCAAGAGACCCAGTACTTC
V gene: TRBV29-1; clone size: -; D gene: -; J gene: TRBJ1-4; CDR3 protein: CSVGQGREGEKLFF; CDR3 DNA: TGCAGCGTGGGGCAGGGGAGGGAAGGTGAAAAACTGTTTTTT
V gene: TRBV12-3/TRBV12-4; clone size: -; D gene: -; J gene: TRBJ2-4; CDR3 protein: CASSFLQGAKNIQYF; CDR3 DNA: TGTGCCAGCAGTTTCCTTCAGGGGGCCAAAAACATTCAGTACTTC
V gene: TRBV10-3; clone size: -; D gene: -; J gene: TRBJ2-7; CDR3 protein: CAITGGSSGEQYF; CDR3 DNA: TGTGCCATCACCGGGGGATCGTCGGGGGAGCAGTACTTC
V gene: TRBV12-3/TRBV12-4; clone size: once; D gene: -; J gene: TRBJ1-2; CDR3 protein: CASSLSDVGYF; CDR3 DNA: TGTGCCAGCAGTTTATCCGATGTTGGATACTTC
V gene: TRBV6-2/TRBV6-3; clone size: -; D gene: -; J gene: TRBJ2-7; CDR3 protein: CASSYSRQAVYEQYF; CDR3 DNA: TGTGCCAGCAGTTACTCGCGGCAGGCTGTATACGAGCAGTACTTC
V gene: TRBV6-2/TRBV6-3; clone size: -; D gene: -; J gene: TRBJ1-5; CDR3 protein: CASSYQGQPQHF; CDR3 DNA: TGTGCCAGCAGTTATCAGGGGCAGCCCCAGCATTTT
V gene: TRBV27; clone size: -; D gene: TRBD1; J gene: TRBJ1-2; CDR3 protein: CASSLRQGSGYTF; CDR3 DNA: TGTGCCAGCAGCCTTCGACAGGGGAGTGGTTACACCTTC
V gene: TRBV7-3; clone size: -; D gene: TRBD1; J gene: TRBJ2-7; CDR3 protein: CASSPRQGANEQYF; CDR3 DNA: TGTGCCAGCAGCCCGCGACAGGGGGCCAACGAGCAGTACTTC
V gene: TRBV20-1; clone size: -; D gene: TRBD2; J gene: TRBJ2-3; CDR3 protein: CSANGAGVHTDTQYF; CDR3 DNA: TGCAGTGCTAATGGAGCGGGGGTGCACACAGATACGCAGTATTTT
V gene: TRBV29-1; clone size: -; D gene: TRBD2; J gene: TRBJ2-7; CDR3 protein: CSVGGGNYEQYF; CDR3 DNA: TGCAGCGTGGGGGGAGGGAACTACGAGCAGTACTTC
V gene: TRBV9; clone size: -; D gene: TRBD1; J gene: TRBJ2-7; CDR3 protein: CASSVVDRGLDEQYF; CDR3 DNA: TGTGCCAGCAGCGTTGTGGACAGGGGGCTCGACGAGCAGTACTTC
V gene: TRBV7-2; clone size: -; D gene: -; J gene: TRBJ1-6; CDR3 protein: CASSLVGGSPLHF; CDR3 DNA: TGTGCCAGCAGCTTAGTTGGTGGGTCACCCCTCCACTTT
V gene: TRBV20-1; clone size: -; D gene: TRBD1; J gene: TRBJ1-1; CDR3 protein: CSADRGTEAFF; CDR3 DNA: TGCAGTGCAGACAGGGGCACTGAAGCTTTCTTT
V gene: TRBV30; clone size: -; D gene: -; J gene: TRBJ1-2; CDR3 protein: CAWSHNGPVGYTF; CDR3 DNA: TGTGCCTGGAGTCATAACGGCCCGGTAGGCTACACCTTC
V gene: TRBV7-9; clone size: -; D gene: TRBD1; J gene: TRBJ1-2; CDR3 protein: CASSSRQGYLDGYTF; CDR3 DNA: TGTGCCAGCAGCTCTCGACAGGGGTACTTGGATGGCTACACCTTC
V gene: TRBV20-1; clone size: -; D gene: -; J gene: TRBJ1-2; CDR3 protein: CSAEGSRGYTF; CDR3 DNA: TGCAGTGCTGAGGGGTCCCGTGGCTACACCTTC
V gene: TRBV7-3; clone size: once; D gene: TRBD1; J gene: TRBJ2-2; CDR3 protein: CASSARTGNTGELFF; CDR3 DNA: TGTGCCAGCAGCGCCCGGACAGGGAACACCGGGGAGCTGTTTTTT
V gene: TRBV6-2/TRBV6-3; clone size: few; D gene: -; J gene: TRBJ2-5; CDR3 protein: CASSYRAGETQYF; CDR3 DNA: TGTGCCAGCAGCTACAGGGCGGGGGAGACCCAGTACTTC
V gene: TRBV20-1; clone size: once; D gene: TRBD1; J gene: TRBJ2-5; CDR3 protein: CSARDPGQGGQETQYF; CDR3 DNA: TGCAGTGCTAGAGATCCGGGACAGGGAGGCCAAGAGACCCAGTACTTC
V gene: TRBV30; clone size: -; D gene: TRBD1; J gene: TRBJ1-1; CDR3 protein: CAWSDQGGWNTEAFF; CDR3 DNA: TGTGCCTGGAGTGATCAGGGGGGGTGGAACACTGAAGCTTTCTTT
V gene: TRBV30; clone size: -; D gene: -; J gene: TRBJ2-5; CDR3 protein: CAWSPYRGGETQYF; CDR3 DNA: TGTGCCTGGAGTCCATACAGGGGGGGAGAGACCCAGTACTTC
V gene: TRBV20-1; clone size: -; D gene: -; J gene: TRBJ2-5; CDR3 protein: CSAGGTSETQYF; CDR3 DNA: TGCAGTGCTGGGGGGACCTCAGAGACCCAGTACTTC